Reported below is one TCR beta chain. CDR3 length equals 15 residues. V shed 1 base, J shed 4 bases, and the junction held 3 bases outside the gene matches. Per germline, CDR1 LGHDT and CDR2 YNNKEL (reference sequence). The data were taken from a study of blood T cell repertoires in COVID-19. As processed by the authors: Estimation of nucleated cell counts relied on the amplification of reference gene primers. Measured with immunoSEQ multiplex PCR; TCRdb has only the in-frame clones, and not every one. Clone size and the V and J calls come from that table; the DNA yielded D and trimming. The sample holds some 90,000 clones; roughly nine tenths are singletons and the top ten take about a sixth.

The origin of this receptor is a woman aged 55 to 70 with COVID-19, enrolled during active disease. The sequencing sample was made of peripheral blood. The chain uses TRBV3-1 (or the pseudogene TRBV3-2) and TRBJ1-1; TRBD1 aligns across 10 bases. The CDR3 loop reads CASSQGQGAVTEAFF. CDR3 in DNA: TGTGCCAGCAGCCAAGGACAGGGGGCAGTCACTGAAGCTTTCTTT.